This TCR beta chain comes out of a study of shared clonotypes between healthy human individuals. About the research overall: Donors consisted of two women and three men between 18 and 49. Points from the study as a whole: Approximately 5% was the fraction of naive CD4 clonotypes found shared across several donors. Sorted-subset sequencing, rarefaction showed, was incomplete despite large depth.

The CDR3 loop spans 15 amino acids. The trim removed 7 bases at V and 3 bases at J, leaving 8 bases unmatched. Germline-derived CDR1 and CDR2 are MNHNY and SVGAGI (reference sequence). Naive CD8 cells were CD45RO-negative, positively selected for CCR7, excluding terminally differentiated effector memory CD45RA+ cells. On sorted subsets, replicate PCRs used roughly 220 ng DNA, or about 30,000 T cell genomes. The repertoire was sequenced with immunoSEQ multiplex PCR; TCRdb's copy has only in-frame clones and lacks some. The sample consists of about 590,000 clones, roughly 96% of them appearing once. To note about this clone: Its specificity is not known.

The clonotype comes from a woman in her 30s in good health. Sequencing input: naive CD8+ T cells sorted from blood. The V gene is TRBV6-6, the J gene TRBJ1-1; 10 bases fit TRBD1. The CDR3 coding sequence is TGTGCCAGCACCAACCCGGACAGGGGGGACACTGAAGCTTTCTTT. Encoded protein: CASTNPDRGDTEAFF.